This T cell receptor (beta chain) was sequenced in a study of molecular identifiers for immune sequencing clone quantification. Findings of the study overall: Clonotypes surpassing 20 RNA copies contained over 97% of effector molecules, versus under 1% in naive cells.

CD8+CD4-CCR7+CD45RA+ sorting gave the naive CD8 T cells. As previously described, bulk TCR libraries were made using listed TCR primers. TCRdb re-derived calls from the PCR reads in MiXCR, one entry per CDR3 protein. The sample lists 300,000 to 400,000 distinct CDR3 sequences; roughly a fifth were seen once. This clonotype was recorded at least ten times. Its antigen is unidentified. The clonotype comes from a human donor in good health. Some libraries in this study had Jurkat cell RNA spiked in. The specimen sequenced was naive CD8+ T cells from blood, with Jurkat cell RNA spiked in. Regarding subset: FACS-sorted CD8+CD4-CCR7+CD45RA+ naive T cells.

DNA for the CDR3: TGTGCCAGCAGTTACGCCGGGAGCGGCACTGAAGCTTTCTTT. It encodes CASSYAGSGTEAFF. The chain carries TRBV6-5 and TRBJ1-1; no reliable D call. V was shortened by 2 bases and J by 4 bases, with 11 bases between the two germline ends. Germline V CDR1 and CDR2: MNHEY, SVGAGI. The CDR3 covers 14 residues.